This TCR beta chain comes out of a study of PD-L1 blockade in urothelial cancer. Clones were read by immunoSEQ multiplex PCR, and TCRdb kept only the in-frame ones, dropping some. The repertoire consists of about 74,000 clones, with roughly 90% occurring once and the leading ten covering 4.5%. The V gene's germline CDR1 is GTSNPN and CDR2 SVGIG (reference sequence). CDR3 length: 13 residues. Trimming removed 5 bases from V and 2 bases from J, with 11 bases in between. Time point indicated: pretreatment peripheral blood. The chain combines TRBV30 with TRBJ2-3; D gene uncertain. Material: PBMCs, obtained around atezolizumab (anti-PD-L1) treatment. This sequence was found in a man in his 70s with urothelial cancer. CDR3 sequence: CAWEQTNTDTQYF. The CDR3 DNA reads TGTGCCTGGGAACAAACGAACACAGATACGCAGTATTTT.